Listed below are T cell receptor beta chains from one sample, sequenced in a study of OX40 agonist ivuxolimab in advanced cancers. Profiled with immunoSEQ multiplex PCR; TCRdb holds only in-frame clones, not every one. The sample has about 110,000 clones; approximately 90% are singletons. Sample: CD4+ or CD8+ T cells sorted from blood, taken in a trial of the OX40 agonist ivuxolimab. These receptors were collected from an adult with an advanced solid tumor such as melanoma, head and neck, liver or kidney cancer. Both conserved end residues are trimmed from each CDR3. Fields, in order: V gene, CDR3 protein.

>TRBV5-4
ASSTSNYGSITGELF
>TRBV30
AWDGLAGGEQY
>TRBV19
ASSSGSGYNEQF
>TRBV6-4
ASIFAGMRETQY
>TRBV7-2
ASSADRGSETQY
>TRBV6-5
ASSSTGLDEKLF
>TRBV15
ATSRDSGTQY
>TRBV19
ASSIKGVNTEAF
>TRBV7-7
ASRDGQSSGELF
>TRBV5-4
ASSLGRGYGYT
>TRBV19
ASSIMRSGGRNIQY
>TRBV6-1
ASSDLQGGNQPQH
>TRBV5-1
ASSLATATNTEAF
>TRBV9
ASSPPWDGETQY
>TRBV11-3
ASSLAGGGDIQY
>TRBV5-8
ASRPGQGGNTEAF
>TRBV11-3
ASSFSGSETQY
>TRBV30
AWRGTPHGYGYT
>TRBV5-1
ASSLAGGSEETQY
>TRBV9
ASSSRPQGGFFLTDTQY
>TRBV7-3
ASSSHREETQY
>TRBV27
ASSLNSQGWTEAF
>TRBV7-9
ASSSSGASTDTQY
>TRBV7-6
ASSLGPSSGNTIY
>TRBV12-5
ASGSRGIGTDTQY